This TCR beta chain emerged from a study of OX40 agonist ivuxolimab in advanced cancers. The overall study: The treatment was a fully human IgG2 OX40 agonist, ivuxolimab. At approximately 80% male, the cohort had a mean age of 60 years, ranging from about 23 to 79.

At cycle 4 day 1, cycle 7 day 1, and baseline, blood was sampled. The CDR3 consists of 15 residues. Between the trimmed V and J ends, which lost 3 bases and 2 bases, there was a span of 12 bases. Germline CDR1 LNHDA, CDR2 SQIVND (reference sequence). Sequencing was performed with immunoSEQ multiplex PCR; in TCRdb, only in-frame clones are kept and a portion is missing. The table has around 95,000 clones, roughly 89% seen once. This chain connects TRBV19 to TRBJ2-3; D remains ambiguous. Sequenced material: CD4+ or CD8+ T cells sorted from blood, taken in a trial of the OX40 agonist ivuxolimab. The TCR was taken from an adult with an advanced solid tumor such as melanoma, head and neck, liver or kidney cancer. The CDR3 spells CASSISGIHTDTQYF. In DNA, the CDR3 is TGTGCCAGTAGTATCTCTGGGATTCACACAGATACGCAGTATTTT.